The rows below give T cell receptor beta chains drawn from one sample of a study of shared clonotypes between healthy human individuals. Profiling relied on immunoSEQ multiplex PCR, and the TCRdb table lists in-frame clones only, not all of them. This table holds some 600,000 clones, 95% to 97% found once. Material for sequencing was naive CD8+ T cells sorted from blood. The receptors derive from a woman in her twenties or thirties in good health. CDR3s include the opening cysteine and the closing phenylalanine or tryptophan. D genes are given only for firm matches. The listing skips clone size in some rows; elsewhere it reads once, few, many or a size class.

TRBV11-2	once	TRBD1	TRBJ1-2	CASSITGTGGYGYTF	TGTGCCAGCAGCATCACCGGGACAGGGGGCTATGGCTACACCTTC
TRBV9	.	TRBD2	TRBJ2-1	CASSVLLAGDEQFF	TGTGCCAGCAGCGTCCTACTAGCGGGGGATGAGCAGTTCTTC
TRBV27	.	.	TRBJ2-1	CASSPGAVEQFF	TGTGCCAGCAGTCCAGGGGCCGTCGAGCAGTTCTTC
TRBV9	.	TRBD2	TRBJ2-1	CASSVRGTSGGSSYNEQFF	TGTGCCAGCAGCGTACGCGGGACTAGCGGGGGCAGCTCCTACAATGAGCAGTTCTTC
TRBV28	.	TRBD1	TRBJ1-1	CASSLRPGTAMNTEAFF	TGTGCCAGCAGTTTACGCCCTGGGACAGCGATGAACACTGAAGCTTTCTTT
TRBV30	.	.	TRBJ2-7	CAWSDGGGMSYEQYF	TGTGCCTGGAGCGACGGAGGCGGGATGTCCTACGAGCAGTACTTC
TRBV28	.	.	TRBJ1-3	CASSPPPTGGAFGNTIYF	TGTGCCAGCAGTCCACCACCCACTGGAGGGGCGTTTGGAAACACCATATATTTT
TRBV2	.	.	TRBJ1-4	CASSNVFNEKLFF	TGTGCCAGCAGTAATGTTTTTAATGAAAAACTGTTTTTT
TRBV29-1	.	.	TRBJ2-7	CSVASGSYEQYF	TGCAGCGTTGCATCAGGCTCCTACGAGCAGTACTTC
TRBV29-1	.	.	TRBJ2-1	CSVEGARVNEQFF	TGCAGCGTTGAAGGGGCGCGCGTCAATGAGCAGTTCTTC
TRBV5-1	.	.	TRBJ2-7	CASRLSRSYEQYF	TGCGCCAGCAGACTGTCCCGCTCCTACGAGCAGTACTTC
TRBV27	.	TRBD1	TRBJ1-2	CASSRGPGTGTHGYTF	TGTGCCAGCTCTAGGGGTCCCGGGACAGGGACCCATGGCTACACCTTC
TRBV28	.	.	TRBJ1-3	CASSDGQPGNTIYF	TGTGCCAGCAGCGACGGACAGCCTGGAAACACCATATATTTT
TRBV27	.	TRBD2	TRBJ2-7	CASSLFTSGRGEQYF	TGTGCCAGCAGTTTATTTACTAGCGGGAGGGGCGAGCAGTACTTC
TRBV5-4	.	.	TRBJ2-1	CASSAGFGGNEQFF	TGTGCCAGCAGCGCGGGATTCGGCGGGAATGAGCAGTTCTTC
TRBV27	.	.	TRBJ2-1	CASSLPGNIYNEQFF	TGTGCCAGCAGTTTACCCGGGAACATTTACAATGAGCAGTTCTTC
TRBV5-1	once	.	TRBJ1-3	CASSLGRHSGNTIYF	TGCGCCAGCAGCTTGGGGCGCCACTCTGGAAACACCATATATTTT
TRBV2	.	TRBD2	TRBJ2-7	CASSERTSASYEQYF	TGTGCCAGCAGTGAAAGGACTAGCGCGAGCTACGAGCAGTACTTC
TRBV27	.	TRBD2	TRBJ2-1	CASTHGASGAGEQFF	TGTGCCAGCACCCATGGGGCTAGCGGTGCTGGTGAGCAGTTCTTC
TRBV5-1	.	TRBD1	TRBJ2-7	CASSADRPNYEQYF	TGCGCCAGCAGCGCGGACAGGCCCAACTACGAGCAGTACTTC
TRBV28	once	.	TRBJ1-5	CASSSRQDGNQPQHF	TGTGCCAGCAGTTCCAGACAGGATGGCAATCAGCCCCAGCATTTT
TRBV5-4	.	TRBD1	TRBJ2-5	CASSLRRQGGETQYF	TGTGCCAGCAGCTTGCGGCGACAGGGGGGCGAGACCCAGTACTTC
TRBV5-4	once	TRBD1	TRBJ2-7	CASSLQGSSYEQYF	TGTGCCAGCAGCTTACAGGGGAGCTCCTACGAGCAGTACTTC
TRBV19	.	TRBD2	TRBJ2-1	CASTLVASGRQVGNEQFF	TGTGCCAGTACCCTCGTGGCTAGCGGGAGACAGGTCGGGAATGAGCAGTTCTTC
TRBV7-9	.	TRBD2	TRBJ2-7	CASSFSGGTSSEQYF	TGTGCCAGCAGCTTTTCCGGCGGGACTAGCTCCGAGCAGTACTTC
TRBV5-4	.	.	TRBJ1-2	CASSSTSEGYGYTF	TGTGCCAGCAGCTCGACATCCGAGGGGTATGGCTACACCTTC
TRBV7-2	.	.	TRBJ2-7	CASSPVLGFSSYEQYF	TGTGCCAGCAGCCCGGTACTCGGGTTCAGCTCCTACGAGCAGTACTTC
TRBV19	.	.	TRBJ1-1	CASSMGNTEAFF	TGTGCCAGTAGTATGGGGAACACTGAAGCTTTCTTT
TRBV27	.	.	TRBJ2-2	CASSLRQDNTGELFF	TGTGCCAGCAGTTTGAGGCAGGATAACACCGGGGAGCTGTTTTTT
TRBV19	.	.	TRBJ2-7	CASSMSSSYEQYF	TGTGCCAGTAGTATGTCTTCGTCCTACGAGCAGTACTTC
TRBV5-4	.	.	TRBJ2-7	CASSLGSRPYEQYF	TGTGCCAGCAGCTTGGGGTCGCGGCCCTACGAGCAGTACTTC
TRBV5-4	.	TRBD1	TRBJ1-2	CASSMRQGARGYTF	TGTGCCAGCAGCATGAGACAGGGGGCGCGTGGCTACACCTTC
TRBV10-1	.	.	TRBJ2-2	CASSDWVRVGNTGELFF	TGCGCCAGCAGCGATTGGGTTCGTGTCGGTAACACCGGGGAGCTGTTTTTT
TRBV11-2	.	.	TRBJ1-1	CASSLEWNTEAFF	TGTGCCAGCAGCTTAGAATGGAACACTGAAGCTTTCTTT
TRBV9	.	.	TRBJ2-2	CASSVDGGTNTGELFF	TGTGCCAGCAGCGTAGATGGCGGAACGAACACCGGGGAGCTGTTTTTT
TRBV5-1	.	.	TRBJ2-3	CASRNSAASTDTQYF	TGCGCCAGCAGGAATTCCGCGGCTAGCACAGATACGCAGTATTTT
TRBV5-4	.	.	TRBJ2-1	CASSPAGSYNEQFF	TGTGCCAGCAGCCCCGCCGGGTCCTACAATGAGCAGTTCTTC
TRBV28	once	.	TRBJ2-3	CASSATGIGGTDTQYF	TGTGCCAGCAGTGCTACAGGGATAGGAGGCACAGATACGCAGTATTTT
TRBV2	.	.	TRBJ2-4	CASSELRTLAKNIQYF	TGTGCCAGCAGTGAACTCCGAACCCTAGCCAAAAACATTCAGTACTTC
TRBV4-1	.	TRBD2	TRBJ2-7	CASSPRGGSGYEQYF	TGCGCCAGCAGCCCACGCGGCGGGAGTGGGTACGAGCAGTACTTC
TRBV4-1	.	TRBD2	TRBJ2-5	CASSRTSGRVEEQYF	TGCGCCAGCAGCCGGACTAGCGGGAGGGTTGAGGAGCAGTACTTC
TRBV7-8	.	.	TRBJ2-2	CASSYTPRAGELFF	TGTGCCAGCAGCTATACACCTAGGGCCGGGGAGCTGTTTTTT
TRBV20-1	.	.	TRBJ2-7	CSATRDEQYF	TGCAGTGCAACTAGGGACGAGCAGTACTTC
TRBV7-9	.	.	TRBJ1-1	CASSLAKAEAFF	TGTGCCAGCAGCTTAGCGAAGGCAGAAGCTTTCTTT
TRBV2	.	.	TRBJ2-7	CASSTTGREQYF	TGTGCCAGCAGCACCACAGGGAGGGAGCAGTACTTC
TRBV1	.	.	TRBJ2-7	CTSITSGPDYEQYF	TGCACCAGCATTACTAGCGGGCCAGACTACGAGCAGTACTTC
TRBV6-5	.	TRBD2	TRBJ2-7	CASSFQLAGGDEQYF	TGTGCCAGCAGTTTTCAACTAGCGGGAGGGGACGAGCAGTACTTC
TRBV4-2	once	TRBD2	TRBJ2-1	CASSQESSGSYEQFF	TGTGCCAGCAGCCAAGAGTCTAGCGGGAGTTATGAGCAGTTCTTC
TRBV28	once	TRBD1	TRBJ2-5	CASSLLGTVVTQYF	TGTGCCAGCAGTTTATTAGGGACAGTGGTGACCCAGTACTTC
TRBV6-5	once	.	TRBJ2-3	CASSYVPGQDTQYF	TGTGCCAGCAGTTACGTCCCGGGTCAAGATACGCAGTATTTT